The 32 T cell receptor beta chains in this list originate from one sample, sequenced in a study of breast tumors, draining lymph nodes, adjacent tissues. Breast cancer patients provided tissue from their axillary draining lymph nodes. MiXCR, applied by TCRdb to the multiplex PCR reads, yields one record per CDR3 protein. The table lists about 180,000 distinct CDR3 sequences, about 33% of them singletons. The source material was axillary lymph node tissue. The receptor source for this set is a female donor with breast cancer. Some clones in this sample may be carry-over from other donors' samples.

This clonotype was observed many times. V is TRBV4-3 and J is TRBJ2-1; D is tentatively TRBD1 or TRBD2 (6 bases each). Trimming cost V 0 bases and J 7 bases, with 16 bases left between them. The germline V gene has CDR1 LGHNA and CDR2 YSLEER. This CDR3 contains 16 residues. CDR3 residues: CASSQDRGTGLNEQFF. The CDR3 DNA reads TGCGCCAGCAGCCAAGATAGGGGGACTGGCCTTAATGAGCAGTTCTTC.

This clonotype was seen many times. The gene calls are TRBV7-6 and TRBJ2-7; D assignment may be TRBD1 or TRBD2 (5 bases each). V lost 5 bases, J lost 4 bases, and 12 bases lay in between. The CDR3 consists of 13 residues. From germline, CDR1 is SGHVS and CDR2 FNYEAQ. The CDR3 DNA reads TGTGCCAGCAGCCAGGGAGTAGATTACGAGCAGTACTTC. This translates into CASSQGVDYEQYF.

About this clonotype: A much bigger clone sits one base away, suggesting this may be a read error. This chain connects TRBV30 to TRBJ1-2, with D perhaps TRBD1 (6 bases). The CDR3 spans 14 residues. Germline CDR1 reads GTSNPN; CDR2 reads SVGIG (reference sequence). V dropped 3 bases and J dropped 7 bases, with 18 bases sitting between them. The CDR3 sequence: CAWRDDGGVSGYTF. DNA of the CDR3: TGTGCCTGGAGGGACGACGGGGGCGTCTCTGGCTACACCTTC.

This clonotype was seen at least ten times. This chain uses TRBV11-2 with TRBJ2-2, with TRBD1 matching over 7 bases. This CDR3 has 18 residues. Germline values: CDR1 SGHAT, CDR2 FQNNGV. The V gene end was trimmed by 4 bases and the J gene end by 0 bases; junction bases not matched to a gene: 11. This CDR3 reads CASSSTHRGRTNTGELFF. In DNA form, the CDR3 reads TGTGCCAGCAGCTCCACCCACAGGGGCCGAACGAACACCGGGGAGCTGTTTTTT.

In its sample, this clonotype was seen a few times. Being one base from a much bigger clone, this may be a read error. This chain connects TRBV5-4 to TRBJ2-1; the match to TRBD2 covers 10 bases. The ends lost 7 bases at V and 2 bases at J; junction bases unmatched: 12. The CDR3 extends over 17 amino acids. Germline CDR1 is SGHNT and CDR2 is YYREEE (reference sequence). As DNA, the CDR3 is TGTGCCAGCGAAGGGACTAGCGCTCCCGCCGCCTACAATGAGCAGTTCTTC. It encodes CASEGTSAPAAYNEQFF.

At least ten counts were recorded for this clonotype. Here the CDR3 reads CASSVDWSDTQYF. The CDR3 DNA reads TGTGCCAGCAGCGTAGACTGGTCAGATACGCAGTATTTT. The chain has TRBV9 and TRBJ2-3; D ambiguous. Deletions cut 0 bases from V and 4 bases from J, with 6 bases between. This CDR3 comprises 13 residues. Germline lookup yields CDR1 SGDLS and CDR2 YYNGEE.

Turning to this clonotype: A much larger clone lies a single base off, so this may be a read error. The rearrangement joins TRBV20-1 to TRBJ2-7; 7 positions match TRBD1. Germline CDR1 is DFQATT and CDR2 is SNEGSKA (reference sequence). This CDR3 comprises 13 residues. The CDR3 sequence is CSTEPTGSYAQYF. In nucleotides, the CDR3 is TGCAGTACCGAGCCGACAGGGTCCTACGCGCAGTACTTC.

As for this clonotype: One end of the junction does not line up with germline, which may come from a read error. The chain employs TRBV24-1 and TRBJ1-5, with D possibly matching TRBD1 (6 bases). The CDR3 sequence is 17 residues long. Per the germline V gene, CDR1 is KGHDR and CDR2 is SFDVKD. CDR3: CAASAINRERGNQPQHF. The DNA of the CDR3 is TGTGCCGCCAGTGCCATCAACAGGGAGAGGGGCAATCAGCCCCAGCATTTT.

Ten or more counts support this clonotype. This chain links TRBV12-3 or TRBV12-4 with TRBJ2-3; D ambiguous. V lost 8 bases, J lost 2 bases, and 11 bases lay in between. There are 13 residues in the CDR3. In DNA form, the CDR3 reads TGTGCCAGCGCGATTAGACACACAGATACGCAGTATTTT. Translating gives CASAIRHTDTQYF.

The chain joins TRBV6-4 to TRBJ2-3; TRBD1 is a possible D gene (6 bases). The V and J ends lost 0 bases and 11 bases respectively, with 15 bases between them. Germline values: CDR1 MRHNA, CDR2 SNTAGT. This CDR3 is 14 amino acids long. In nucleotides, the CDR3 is TGTGCCAGCAGTGACTCATCAGGGGTAGATGAGCAGTATTTT. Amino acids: CASSDSSGVDEQYF.

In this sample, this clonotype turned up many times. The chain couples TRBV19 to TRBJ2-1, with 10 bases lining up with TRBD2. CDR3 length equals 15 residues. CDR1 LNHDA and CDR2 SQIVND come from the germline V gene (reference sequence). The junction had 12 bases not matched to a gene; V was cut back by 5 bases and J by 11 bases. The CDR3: CASSPSSGGIPQQFF. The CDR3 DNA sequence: TGTGCCAGTAGTCCGTCTAGCGGGGGCATCCCCCAGCAGTTCTTC.

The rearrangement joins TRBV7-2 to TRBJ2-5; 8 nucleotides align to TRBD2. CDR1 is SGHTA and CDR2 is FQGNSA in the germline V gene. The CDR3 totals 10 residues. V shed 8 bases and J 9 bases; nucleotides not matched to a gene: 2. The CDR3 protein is CASREGAQYF. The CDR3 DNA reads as TGTGCCAGCCGGGAGGGGGCCCAGTACTTC. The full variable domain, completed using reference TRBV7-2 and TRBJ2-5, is GAGVSQSPSNKVTEKGKDVELRCDPISGHTALYWYRQSLGQGLEFLIYFQGNSAPDKSGLPSDRFSAERTGGSVSTLTIQRTQQEDSAVYLCASREGAQYFGPGTRLLVL.

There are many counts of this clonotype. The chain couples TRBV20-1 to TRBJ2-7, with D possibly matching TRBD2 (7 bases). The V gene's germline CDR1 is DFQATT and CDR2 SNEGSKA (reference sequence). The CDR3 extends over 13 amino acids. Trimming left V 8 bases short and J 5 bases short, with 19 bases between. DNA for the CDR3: TGCAGTACAGGCCGAGGGGGGGGCAACGAGCAGTACTTC. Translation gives CSTGRGGGNEQYF.

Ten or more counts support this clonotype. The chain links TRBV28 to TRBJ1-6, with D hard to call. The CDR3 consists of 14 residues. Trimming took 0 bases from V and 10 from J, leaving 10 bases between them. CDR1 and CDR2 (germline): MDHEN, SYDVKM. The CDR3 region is CASSLWDLNSPLHF. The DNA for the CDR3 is TGTGCCAGCAGTTTATGGGACTTGAACTCACCCCTCCACTTT.

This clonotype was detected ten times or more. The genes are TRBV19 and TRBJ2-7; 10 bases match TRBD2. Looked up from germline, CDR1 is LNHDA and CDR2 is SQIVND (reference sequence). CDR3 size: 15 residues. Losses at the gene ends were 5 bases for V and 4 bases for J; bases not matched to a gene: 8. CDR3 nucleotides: TGTGCCAGTAGTCCCTGGACTAGCGGCCGTTACGAGCAGTACTTC. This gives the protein CASSPWTSGRYEQYF.

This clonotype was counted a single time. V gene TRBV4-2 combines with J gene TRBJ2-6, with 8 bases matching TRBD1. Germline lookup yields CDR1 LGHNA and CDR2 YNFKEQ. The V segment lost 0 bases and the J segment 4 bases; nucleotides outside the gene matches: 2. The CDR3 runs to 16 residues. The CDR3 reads CASSQEGQAGANVLTF. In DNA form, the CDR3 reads TGTGCCAGCAGCCAAGAGGGACAGGCCGGGGCCAACGTCCTGACTTTC.

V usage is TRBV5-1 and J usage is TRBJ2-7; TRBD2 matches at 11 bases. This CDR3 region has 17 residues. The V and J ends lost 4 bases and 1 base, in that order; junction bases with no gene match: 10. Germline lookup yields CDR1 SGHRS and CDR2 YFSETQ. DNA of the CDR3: TGCGCCAGCAGCCAGAGCCTAGCGGGGGGCTTTTCCTACGAGCAGTACTTC. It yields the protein CASSQSLAGGFSYEQYF. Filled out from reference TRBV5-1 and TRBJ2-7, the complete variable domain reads KAGVTQTPRYLIKTRGQQVTLSCSPISGHRSVSWYQQTPGQGLQFLFEYFSETQRNKGNFPGRFSGRQFSNSRSEMNVSTLELGDSALYLCASSQSLAGGFSYEQYFGPGTRLTVT.

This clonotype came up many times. DNA for the CDR3: TGCAGTGCTAGAGATCCGACAGTGGGGACTCTGAACGAGCAGTACTTC. Translated, it gives CSARDPTVGTLNEQYF. The V call is TRBV20-1, the J call TRBJ2-7, with a possible D match to TRBD2 (6 bases). The CDR3 runs 16 residues. Germline CDR1 reads DFQATT; CDR2 reads SNEGSKA (reference sequence). V shed 0 bases and J shed 5 bases, with 20 bases lying between them.

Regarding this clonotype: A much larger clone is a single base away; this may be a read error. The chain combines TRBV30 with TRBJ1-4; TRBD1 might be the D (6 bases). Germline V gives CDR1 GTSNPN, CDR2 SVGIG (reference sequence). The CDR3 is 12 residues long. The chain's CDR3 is CGLGQGSEKLFF. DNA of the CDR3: TGTGGCCTCGGGCAGGGGTCTGAAAAACTGTTTTTT.

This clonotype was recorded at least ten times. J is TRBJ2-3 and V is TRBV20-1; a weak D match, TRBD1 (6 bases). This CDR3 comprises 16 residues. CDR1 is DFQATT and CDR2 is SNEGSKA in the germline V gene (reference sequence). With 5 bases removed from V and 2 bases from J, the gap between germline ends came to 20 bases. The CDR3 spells CSAVRYGDKDTDTQYF. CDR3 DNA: TGCAGTGCTGTACGGTACGGGGACAAAGACACAGATACGCAGTATTTT.

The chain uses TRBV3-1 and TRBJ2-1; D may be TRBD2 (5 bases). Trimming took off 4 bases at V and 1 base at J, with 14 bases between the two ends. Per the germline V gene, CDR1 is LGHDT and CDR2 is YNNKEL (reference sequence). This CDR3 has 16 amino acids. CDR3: CASSRRPKLSYNEQFF. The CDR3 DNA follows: TGTGCCAGCAGCCGGAGGCCCAAATTATCCTACAATGAGCAGTTCTTC.

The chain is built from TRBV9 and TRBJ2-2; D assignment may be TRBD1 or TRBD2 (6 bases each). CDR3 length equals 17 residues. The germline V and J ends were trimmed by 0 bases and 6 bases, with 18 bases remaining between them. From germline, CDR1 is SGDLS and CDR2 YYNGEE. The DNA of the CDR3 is TGTGCCAGCAGCGTAGACGGGGGCAATCGGAAAGCCGGGGAGCTGTTTTTT. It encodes CASSVDGGNRKAGELFF. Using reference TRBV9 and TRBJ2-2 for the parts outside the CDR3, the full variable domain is DSGVTQTPKHLITATGQRVTLRCSPRSGDLSVYWYQQSLDQGLQFLIQYYNGEERAKGNILERFSAQQFPDLHSELNLSSLELGDSALYFCASSVDGGNRKAGELFFGEGSRLTVL.

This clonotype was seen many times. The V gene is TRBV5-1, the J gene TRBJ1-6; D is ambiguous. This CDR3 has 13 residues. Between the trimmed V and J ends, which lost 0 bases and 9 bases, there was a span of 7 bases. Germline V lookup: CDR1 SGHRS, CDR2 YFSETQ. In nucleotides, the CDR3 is TGCGCCAGCAGCTTGGGACGGATTTCACCCCTCCACTTT. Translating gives CASSLGRISPLHF.

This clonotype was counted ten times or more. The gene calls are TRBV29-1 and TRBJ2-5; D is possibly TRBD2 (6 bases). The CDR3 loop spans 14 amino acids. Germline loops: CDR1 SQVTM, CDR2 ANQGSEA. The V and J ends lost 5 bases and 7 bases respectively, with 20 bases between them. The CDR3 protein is CSVTTPGTPLTQYF. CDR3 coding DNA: TGCAGCGTTACCACCCCAGGGACTCCGCTGACCCAGTACTTC.

The DNA for the CDR3 is TGCAGCGTAGGGGGTAGCGGGGCACAAGAGACCCAGTACTTC. Amino acids: CSVGGSGAQETQYF. The V gene is TRBV29-1, the J gene TRBJ2-5, with 8 bases matching TRBD2. CDR1 SQVTM and CDR2 ANQGSEA come from the germline V gene. With V trimmed by 6 bases and J by 2 bases, 8 bases remained unmatched. This CDR3 has 14 residues.

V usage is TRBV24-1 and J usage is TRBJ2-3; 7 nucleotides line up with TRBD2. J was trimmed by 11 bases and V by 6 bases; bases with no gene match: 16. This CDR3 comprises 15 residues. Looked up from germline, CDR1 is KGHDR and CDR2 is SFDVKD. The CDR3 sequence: CATSLGGGSYNEQYF. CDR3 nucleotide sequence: TGTGCCACCAGTTTGGGCGGGGGAAGCTACAATGAGCAGTATTTT.

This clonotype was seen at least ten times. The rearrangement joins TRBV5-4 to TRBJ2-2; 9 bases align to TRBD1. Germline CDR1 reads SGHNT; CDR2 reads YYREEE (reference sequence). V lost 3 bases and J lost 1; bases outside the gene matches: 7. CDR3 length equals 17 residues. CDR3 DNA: TGTGCCAGCAGCTCTAGTGGGACAGGGCTGAACACCGGGGAGCTGTTTTTT. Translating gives CASSSSGTGLNTGELFF.

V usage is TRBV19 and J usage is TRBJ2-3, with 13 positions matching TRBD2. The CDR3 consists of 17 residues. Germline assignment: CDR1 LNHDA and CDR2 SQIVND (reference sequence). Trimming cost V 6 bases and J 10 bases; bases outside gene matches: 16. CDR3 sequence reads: CASSYGLAGVVGGAQYF. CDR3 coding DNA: TGTGCCAGTAGCTATGGACTAGCGGGAGTCGTCGGAGGTGCGCAGTATTTT.

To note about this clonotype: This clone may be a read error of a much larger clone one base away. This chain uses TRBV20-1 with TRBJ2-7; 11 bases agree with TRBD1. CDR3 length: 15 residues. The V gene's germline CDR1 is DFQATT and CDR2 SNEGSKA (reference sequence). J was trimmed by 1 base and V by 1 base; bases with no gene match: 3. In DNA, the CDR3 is TGCAGTGCTAGAGCCGGGACAGGGGGTTCCTACGAGCAGTACTTC. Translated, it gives CSARAGTGGSYEQYF.

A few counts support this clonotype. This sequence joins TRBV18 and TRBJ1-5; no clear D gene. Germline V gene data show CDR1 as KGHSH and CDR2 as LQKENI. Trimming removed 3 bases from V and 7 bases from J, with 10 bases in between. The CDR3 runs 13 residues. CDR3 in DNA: TGTGCCAGCTCACCCCAGAGAGAGCAGCCCCAGCATTTT. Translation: CASSPQREQPQHF.

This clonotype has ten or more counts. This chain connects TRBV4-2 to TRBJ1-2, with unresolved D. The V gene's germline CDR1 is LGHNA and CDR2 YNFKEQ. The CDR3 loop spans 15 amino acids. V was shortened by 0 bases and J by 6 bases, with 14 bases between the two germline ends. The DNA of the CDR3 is TGTGCCAGCAGCCAAGATCAGCGCGGCGCGGATGGCTACACCTTC. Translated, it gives CASSQDQRGADGYTF.

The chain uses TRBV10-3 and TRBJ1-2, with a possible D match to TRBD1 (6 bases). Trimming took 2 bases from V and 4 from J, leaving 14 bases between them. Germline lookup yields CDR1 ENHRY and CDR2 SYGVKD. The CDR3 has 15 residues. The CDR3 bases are TGTGCCATCAGTGAGGGGGGGCTTTCAGGCTATGGCTACACCTTC. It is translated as CAISEGGLSGYGYTF.